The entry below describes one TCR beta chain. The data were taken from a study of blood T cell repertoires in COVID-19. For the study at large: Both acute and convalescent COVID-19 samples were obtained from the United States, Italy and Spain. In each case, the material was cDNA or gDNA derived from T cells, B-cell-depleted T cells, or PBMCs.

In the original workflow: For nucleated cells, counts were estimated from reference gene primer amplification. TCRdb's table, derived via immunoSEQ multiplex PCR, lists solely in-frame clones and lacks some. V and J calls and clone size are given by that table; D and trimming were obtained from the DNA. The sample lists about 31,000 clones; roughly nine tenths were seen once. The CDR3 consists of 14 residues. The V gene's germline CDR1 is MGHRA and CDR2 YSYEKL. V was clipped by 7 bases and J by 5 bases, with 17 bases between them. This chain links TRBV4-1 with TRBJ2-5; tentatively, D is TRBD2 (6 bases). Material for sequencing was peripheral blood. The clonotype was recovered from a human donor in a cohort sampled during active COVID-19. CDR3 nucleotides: TGCGCCAGCACCCTGACTAGTACATCGGAGACCCAGTACTTC. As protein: CASTLTSTSETQYF.